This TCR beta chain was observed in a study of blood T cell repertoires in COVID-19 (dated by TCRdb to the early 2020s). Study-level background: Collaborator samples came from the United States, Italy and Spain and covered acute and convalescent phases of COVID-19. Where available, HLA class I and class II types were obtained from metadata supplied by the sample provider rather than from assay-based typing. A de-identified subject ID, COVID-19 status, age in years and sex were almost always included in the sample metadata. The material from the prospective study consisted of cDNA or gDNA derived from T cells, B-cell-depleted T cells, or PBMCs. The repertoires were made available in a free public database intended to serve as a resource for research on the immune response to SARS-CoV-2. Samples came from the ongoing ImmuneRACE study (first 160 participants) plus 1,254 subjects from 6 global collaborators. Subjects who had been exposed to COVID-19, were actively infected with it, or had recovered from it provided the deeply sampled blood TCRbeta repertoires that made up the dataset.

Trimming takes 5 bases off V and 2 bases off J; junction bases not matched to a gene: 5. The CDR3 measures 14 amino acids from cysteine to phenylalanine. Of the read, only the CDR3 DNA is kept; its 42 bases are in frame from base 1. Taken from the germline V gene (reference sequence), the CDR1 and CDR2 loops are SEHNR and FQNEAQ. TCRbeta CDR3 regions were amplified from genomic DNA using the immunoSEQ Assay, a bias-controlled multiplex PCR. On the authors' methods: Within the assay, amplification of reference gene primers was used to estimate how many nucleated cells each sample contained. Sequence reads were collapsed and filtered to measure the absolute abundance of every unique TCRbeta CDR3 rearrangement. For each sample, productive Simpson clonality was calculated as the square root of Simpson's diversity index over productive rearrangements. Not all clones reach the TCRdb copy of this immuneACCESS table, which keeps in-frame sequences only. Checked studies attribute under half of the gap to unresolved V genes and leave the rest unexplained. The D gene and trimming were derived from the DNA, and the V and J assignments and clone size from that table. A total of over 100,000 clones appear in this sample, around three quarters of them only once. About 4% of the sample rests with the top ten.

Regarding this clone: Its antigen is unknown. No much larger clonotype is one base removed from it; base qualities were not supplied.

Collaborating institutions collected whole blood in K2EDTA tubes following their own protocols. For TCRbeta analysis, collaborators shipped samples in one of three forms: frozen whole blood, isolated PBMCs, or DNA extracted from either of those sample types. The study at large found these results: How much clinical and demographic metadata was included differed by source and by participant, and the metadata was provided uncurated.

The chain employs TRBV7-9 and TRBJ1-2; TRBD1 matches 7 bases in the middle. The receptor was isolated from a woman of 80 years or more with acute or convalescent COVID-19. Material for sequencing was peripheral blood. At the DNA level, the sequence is TGTGCCAGCAGCAGAGGACAGGAGAACTATGGCTACACCTTC. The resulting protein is CASSRGQENYGYTF.